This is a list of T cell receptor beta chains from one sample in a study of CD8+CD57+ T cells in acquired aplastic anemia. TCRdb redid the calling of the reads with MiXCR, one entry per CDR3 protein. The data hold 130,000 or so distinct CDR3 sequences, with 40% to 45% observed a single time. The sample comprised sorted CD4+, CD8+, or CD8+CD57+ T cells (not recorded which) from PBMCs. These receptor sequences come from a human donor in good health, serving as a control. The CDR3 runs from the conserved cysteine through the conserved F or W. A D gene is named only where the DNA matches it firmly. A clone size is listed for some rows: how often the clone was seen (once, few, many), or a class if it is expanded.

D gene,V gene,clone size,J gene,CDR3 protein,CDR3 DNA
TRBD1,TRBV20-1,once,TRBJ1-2,CSAQRTGGNNYGYTF,TGCAGTGCGCAGAGGACAGGGGGTAATAACTATGGCTACACCTTC
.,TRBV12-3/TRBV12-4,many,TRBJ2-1,CASGTPGNEQFF,TGTGCCAGCGGGACTCCCGGCAATGAGCAGTTCTTC
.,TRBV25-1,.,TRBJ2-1,CASGNHEQFF,TGTGCCAGCGGGAACCATGAGCAGTTCTTC
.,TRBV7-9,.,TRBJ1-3,CASLSSGNTIYF,TGTGCCAGCCTTAGCTCTGGAAACACCATATATTTT
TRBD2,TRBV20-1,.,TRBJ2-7,CSASVGGSGTWEQYF,TGCAGTGCCTCAGTGGGGGGTAGCGGGACTTGGGAGCAGTACTTC
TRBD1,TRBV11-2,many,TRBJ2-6,CASSLIRTGPSGANVLTF,TGTGCCAGCAGCCTGATCCGGACAGGGCCCTCTGGGGCCAACGTCCTGACTTTC
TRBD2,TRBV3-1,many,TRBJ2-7,CASSPRTSGTYEQYF,TGTGCCAGCAGCCCCCGGACTAGCGGAACCTACGAGCAGTACTTC
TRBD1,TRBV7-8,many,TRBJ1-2,CASSLRGQGLYHGYTF,TGTGCCAGCAGCTTAAGGGGACAGGGCCTCTATCATGGCTACACCTTC
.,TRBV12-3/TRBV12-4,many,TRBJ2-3,CASSYTDTQYF,TGTGCCAGCAGTTACACAGATACGCAGTATTTT
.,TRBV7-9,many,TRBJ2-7,CASSSDLGRSYEQYF,TGTGCCAGCAGCTCCGATTTGGGCCGCTCTTACGAGCAGTACTTC
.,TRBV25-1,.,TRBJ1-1,CASSGLGNTEAFF,TGTGCCAGCAGTGGATTGGGAAACACTGAAGCTTTCTTT
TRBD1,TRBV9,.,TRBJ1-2,CASSAGTGHNYGYTF,TGTGCCAGCAGCGCCGGGACAGGGCATAACTATGGCTACACCTTC
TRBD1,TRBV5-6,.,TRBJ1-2,CASSPGQGPRYYGYTF,TGTGCCAGCAGCCCGGGACAGGGGCCCCGATACTATGGCTACACCTTC
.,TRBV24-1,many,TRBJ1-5,CATSDETGGPQHF,TGTGCCACCAGTGATGAGACGGGGGGGCCCCAGCATTTT
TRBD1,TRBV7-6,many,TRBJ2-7,CASSLDRGRGNEQYF,TGTGCCAGCAGCCTAGACAGGGGTCGGGGGAACGAGCAGTACTTC
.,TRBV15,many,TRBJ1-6,CATSRADRFNSPLHF,TGTGCCACCAGCAGAGCCGACAGGTTCAATTCACCCCTCCACTTT
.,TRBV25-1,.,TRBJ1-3,CASSRGTGSYSGNTIYF,TGTGCCAGCAGTCGGGGGACGGGATCCTACTCTGGAAACACCATATATTTT
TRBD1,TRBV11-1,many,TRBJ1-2,CASSPGTGKIILYGYTF,TGTGCCAGCAGCCCCGGGACAGGGAAGATAATACTCTATGGCTACACCTTC
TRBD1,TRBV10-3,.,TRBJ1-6,CAAGTGNSPLHF,TGTGCCGCCGGGACAGGCAATTCACCCCTCCACTTT
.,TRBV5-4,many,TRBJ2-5,CASKSRTAQETQYF,TGTGCCAGCAAATCTAGGACAGCTCAAGAGACCCAGTACTTC
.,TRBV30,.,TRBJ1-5,CAWSVEGAFSNQPQHF,TGTGCCTGGAGTGTAGAGGGAGCATTTAGCAATCAGCCCCAGCATTTT
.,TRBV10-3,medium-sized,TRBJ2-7,CAISPGYEQYF,TGTGCCATCAGCCCCGGCTACGAGCAGTACTTC
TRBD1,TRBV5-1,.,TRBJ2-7,CASTPPGQGLYEQYF,TGCGCCAGCACCCCCCCGGGACAGGGATTATACGAGCAGTACTTC
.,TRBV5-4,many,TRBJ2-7,CASSLDSFYEQYF,TGTGCCAGCAGCTTGGACAGCTTCTACGAGCAGTACTTC
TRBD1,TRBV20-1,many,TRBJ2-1,CSATKGQGASNEQFF,TGCAGTGCGACGAAAGGACAGGGGGCCTCCAATGAGCAGTTCTTC
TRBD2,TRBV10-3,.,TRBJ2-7,CAIRPGLAGSEYF,TGTGCCATCAGGCCGGGACTAGCGGGATCAGAGTACTTC
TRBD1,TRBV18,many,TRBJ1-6,CASSPGQNSPLHF,TGTGCCAGCTCACCGGGACAGAATTCACCCCTCCACTTT
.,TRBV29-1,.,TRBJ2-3,CSASSLASTDTQYF,TGCAGCGCCAGCAGCTTGGCCAGCACAGATACGCAGTATTTT
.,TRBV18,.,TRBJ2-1,CASSPPNSLNEQFF,TGTGCCAGCTCACCACCGAACAGCCTTAATGAGCAGTTCTTC
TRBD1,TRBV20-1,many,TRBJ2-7,CSTTHDRQGYEQYF,TGCAGTACTACCCACGACAGACAGGGGTACGAGCAGTACTTC
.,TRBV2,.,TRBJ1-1,CASSGSGGNTEAFF,TGTGCCAGCAGTGGGTCGGGCGGGAACACTGAAGCTTTCTTT
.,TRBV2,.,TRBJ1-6,CASIEWLANLQF,TGTGCCAGCATAGAGTGGCTAGCCAATCTCCAATTT
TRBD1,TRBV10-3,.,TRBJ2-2,CAISGQGAGVDTGELFF,TGTGCCATCAGTGGACAGGGGGCGGGAGTTGATACCGGGGAGCTGTTTTTT
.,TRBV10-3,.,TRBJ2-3,CAISETLLTARTDTQYF,TGTGCCATCAGTGAGACCCTCTTGACCGCCCGCACAGATACGCAGTATTTT
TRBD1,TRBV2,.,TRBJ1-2,CASTGQGSGYGYTF,TGTGCCAGCACCGGACAGGGATCGGGCTATGGCTACACCTTC
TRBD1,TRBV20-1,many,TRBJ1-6,CSASRGQGGSPLHF,TGCAGTGCTAGCCGAGGACAGGGTGGATCACCCCTCCACTTT
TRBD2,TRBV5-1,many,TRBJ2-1,CASKTPGLAGAGEQFF,TGCGCCAGCAAAACTCCGGGACTAGCGGGAGCGGGTGAGCAGTTCTTC
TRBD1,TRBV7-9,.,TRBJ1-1,CAGTGGLYTEAFF,TGTGCCGGGACAGGGGGTTTGTACACTGAAGCTTTCTTT
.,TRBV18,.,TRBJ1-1,CASSPGGVWRNTEAFF,TGTGCCAGCTCACCCGGCGGTGTCTGGAGGAACACTGAAGCTTTCTTT
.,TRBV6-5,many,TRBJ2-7,CASSSTREEQYF,TGTGCCAGCAGTTCCACTCGGGAGGAGCAGTACTTC
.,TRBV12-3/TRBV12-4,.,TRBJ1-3,CASSFRGLRSGNTIYF,TGTGCCAGCAGTTTTAGGGGTCTGCGCTCTGGAAACACCATATATTTT
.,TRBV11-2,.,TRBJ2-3,CASSLSRDVLGTDTQYF,TGTGCCAGCAGCTTGTCCCGGGACGTATTGGGGACAGATACGCAGTATTTT
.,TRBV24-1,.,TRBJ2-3,CATSDFPGSFPLADTQYF,TGTGCCACTAGCGATTTCCCGGGCTCATTCCCTTTGGCAGATACGCAGTATTTT
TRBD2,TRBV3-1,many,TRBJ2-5,CASSVTSGEETQYF,TGTGCCAGCAGCGTGACTAGCGGGGAAGAGACCCAGTACTTC
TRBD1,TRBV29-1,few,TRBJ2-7,CSVEGDRDYEQYF,TGCAGCGTTGAAGGGGACAGGGACTACGAGCAGTACTTC
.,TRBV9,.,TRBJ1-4,CASSLFVSTNEKLFF,TGTGCCAGCAGCTTGTTCGTCTCAACTAATGAAAAACTGTTTTTT
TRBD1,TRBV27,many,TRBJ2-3,CASSVQGRPSTDTQYF,TGTGCCAGCAGTGTACAGGGGCGACCTAGCACAGATACGCAGTATTTT
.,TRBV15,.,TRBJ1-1,CATSLSRGVDTEAFF,TGTGCCACCAGCCTATCCAGGGGCGTCGACACTGAAGCTTTCTTT
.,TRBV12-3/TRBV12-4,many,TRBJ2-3,CASSFWGTGTDTQYF,TGTGCCAGCAGTTTTTGGGGTACCGGGACAGATACGCAGTATTTT
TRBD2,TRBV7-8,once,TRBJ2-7,CASSILAGVPGEQYF,TGTGCCAGCAGCATACTAGCGGGAGTCCCGGGCGAGCAGTACTTC
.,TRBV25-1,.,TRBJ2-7,CASSGGGRGSYEQYF,TGTGCCAGCAGTGGGGGGGGCAGGGGCTCCTACGAGCAGTACTTC
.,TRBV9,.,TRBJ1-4,CASRARQGRSEKLFF,TGTGCCAGCAGGGCTCGCCAGGGGCGATCGGAAAAACTGTTTTTT